Below, 3 T cell receptor beta chains from the same sample are listed, as sequenced in a study of T-cell reconstitution after alpha-beta-depleted transplantation in children (dated by TCRdb to the mid-2010s). Library preparation was by PCR. Sequencing relied on an Illumina HiSeq 2500. Molecular barcoding was employed in the preparation of TCR libraries, with unique molecular identifiers being used to normalize TCRbeta repertoire quantification. Using fastp at Q25 and MiXCR, TCRdb reprocessed the public reads and kept productive beta chains. Each entry is one CDR3 protein sequence, shown with its most common DNA and genes. This sample has roughly 190,000 distinct CDR3 sequences in its table, and approximately 14% of those were observed once. Around 13% of the sample lies in the top ten. The sequencing used PBMCs from the stem cell graft donor, collected from the stem cell graft. Receptors were obtained from a human donor who donated a stem cell graft to a child with acute lymphoblastic leukemia.

The chain joins TRBV19 to TRBJ2-6; no definite D call. Trimming shortened V by 7 bases and J by 0 bases, and 10 bases separated the two germline ends. The CDR3 is 15 amino acids. Germline loops: CDR1 LNHDA, CDR2 SQIVND (reference sequence). The CDR3 reads CASNLGDSGANVLTF. The CDR3 DNA sequence: TGTGCCAGTAACCTTGGCGACTCTGGGGCCAACGTCCTGACTTTC.

In its sample, this clonotype was seen many times. CDR3 amino acids: CASSQGGGQANYGYTF. DNA of the CDR3: TGCGCCAGCAGCCAGGGCGGGGGCCAAGCTAACTATGGCTACACCTTC. The chain combines TRBV5-1 with TRBJ1-2; maybe TRBD1 (6 bases). The CDR3 runs 16 residues. Germline CDR1 SGHRS, CDR2 YFSETQ. V lost 4 bases, J lost 0 bases, and 16 bases lay in between.

Comment on this clonotype: Just one base apart from a much larger clone, this may be a read error. The chain uses TRBV27 and TRBJ2-7; 7 bases are shared with TRBD1. CDR3 size: 15 residues. Per the germline V gene, CDR1 is MNHEY and CDR2 is SMNVEV (reference sequence). V was pared by 6 bases and J by 2 bases, with 10 bases of the junction left unmatched. The CDR3 spells CASREGRDSTYEQYF. In DNA, the CDR3 is TGTGCCAGCAGAGAAGGTCGGGACAGCACCTACGAGCAGTACTTC.